The clone carrying this T cell receptor (beta chain) was detected ten times or more. Its antigen is not identified. Germline V gene lookup returns CDR1 SGHDT and CDR2 YYEEEE. Trimming removed 1 base from V and 2 bases from J; junction bases left unmatched: 4. The CDR3 is 15 amino acids. Each cDNA held unique molecular identifiers, and template switching gave it a universal primer site. TCRdb re-analysed the 5' RACE reads in MiXCR, keeping a single row per CDR3 protein. The sample carries some 710,000 distinct CDR3 sequences, around 6.1% recorded once. These data come from a study of identical twins. Points from the study as a whole: Donors were not followed over many years; analysis was cross-sectional. Zero-insertion findings could be partly confounded by invariant cells (MAIT and iNKT cells). For cord blood, abundant beta clonotypes had fewer insertions, unlike memory repertoires, which showed none.

The V call is TRBV5-6, the J call TRBJ1-2; 8 positions agree with TRBD1. Sequenced sample: naive T cells sorted from blood. This receptor was taken from a man between 18 and 35 years old in good health. CDR3 coding DNA: TGTGCCAGCAGCTTGCTGGGACAGGCCAACTATGGCTACACCTTC. It specifies CASSLLGQANYGYTF.